A selection of T cell receptor beta chains follows, all from one sample in a study of T cells after posttransplantation cyclophosphamide. Produced via immunoSEQ multiplex PCR; TCRdb's table is partial and in-frame only. The sample holds about 9,700 clones, roughly 98% seen once. Material: naive CD4+ T cells sorted from PBMCs. These receptors were taken from a woman aged 55-75 years in good health, CMV-negative, and a related stem cell transplant donor. The conserved cysteine and the conserved F or W are not part of the CDR3 here. Only part of the rows carry a size: once, few, many, or a class if the clone is expanded.

abundance	v_gene	CDR3aa
.	TRBV5-5	ASSLGDRVNEKLF
.	TRBV7-3	ASSLGGGVANVLT
.	TRBV30	AWSSLGGKGNQPQH
.	TRBV30	ASHRVGGGELF
.	TRBV19	ASSPRQGRHEKLF
once	TRBV5-1	ASSRDSPLAYGYT
.	TRBV7-9	GGGRTDTQY
.	TRBV2	ASRGDSNEQF
.	TRBV28	ASDTKIQGPNQPQH
.	TRBV19	ASSPHRVVANTGELF